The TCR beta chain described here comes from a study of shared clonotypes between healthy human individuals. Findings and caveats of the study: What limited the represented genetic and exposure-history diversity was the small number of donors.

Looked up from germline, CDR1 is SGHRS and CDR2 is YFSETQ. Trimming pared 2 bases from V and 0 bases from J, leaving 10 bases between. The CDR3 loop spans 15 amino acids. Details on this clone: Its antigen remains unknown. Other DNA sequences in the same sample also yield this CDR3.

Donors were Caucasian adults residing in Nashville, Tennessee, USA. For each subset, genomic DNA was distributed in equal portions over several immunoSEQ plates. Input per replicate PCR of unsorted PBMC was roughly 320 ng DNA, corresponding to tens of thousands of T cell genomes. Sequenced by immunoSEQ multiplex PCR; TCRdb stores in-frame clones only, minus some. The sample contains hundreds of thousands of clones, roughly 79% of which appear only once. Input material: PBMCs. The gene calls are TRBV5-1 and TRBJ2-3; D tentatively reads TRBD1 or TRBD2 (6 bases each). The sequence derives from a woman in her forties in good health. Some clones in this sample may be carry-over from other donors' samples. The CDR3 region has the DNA TGCGCCAGCAGCTTAGAGGGGGGTAGCACAGATACGCAGTATTTT. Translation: CASSLEGGSTDTQYF. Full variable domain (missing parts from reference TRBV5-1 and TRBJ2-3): KAGVTQTPRYLIKTRGQQVTLSCSPISGHRSVSWYQQTPGQGLQFLFEYFSETQRNKGNFPGRFSGRQFSNSRSEMNVSTLELGDSALYLCASSLEGGSTDTQYFGPGTRLTVL.